The rows below give T cell receptor beta chains drawn from one sample of a study of shared clonotypes between healthy human individuals. TCRdb keeps only in-frame clones here, not all; method: immunoSEQ multiplex PCR. Of about 2.3 million clones listed, 85% to 95% were seen once; the top ten hold about 0.37%. The specimen was naive CD4+ T cells from PBMCs. These receptors originate from a man younger than 35 in good health. Some clones in this sample may be carry-over from other donors' samples. Each CDR3 is given with its conserved first and last residue. D genes are given only for firm matches. Size tells how often a clone was seen (once, few, many) or the class of an expanded clone, and some rows leave it out.

v_gene	d_gene	abundance	j_gene	CDR3nt	CDR3aa
TRBV28	TRBD1	.	TRBJ1-5	TGTGCCAGCAGTCCACAGGGGTGGTCTCAGCCCCAGCATTTT	CASSPQGWSQPQHF
TRBV9	TRBD1	.	TRBJ1-1	TGTGCCAGCAGCATTACCCGGGACAGGGGACCGAACACTGAAGCTTTCTTT	CASSITRDRGPNTEAFF
TRBV7-9	.	few	TRBJ1-5	TGTGCCAGCAGCCTCGACGGGATCCAGCCCCAGCATTTT	CASSLDGIQPQHF
TRBV18	TRBD1	.	TRBJ2-1	TGTGCCAGCTCACCTCCGGGACAGGGGTCCTTCTCCTACAATGAGCAGTTCTTC	CASSPPGQGSFSYNEQFF
TRBV6-6	TRBD1	.	TRBJ2-7	TGTGCCAGCAGTAGACCGGGACAGGACTACGAGCAGTACTTC	CASSRPGQDYEQYF
TRBV7-9	TRBD2	.	TRBJ2-7	TGTGCCAGCAGCTTAAGATCCAGCGGGAGGCTCTACGAGCAGTACTTC	CASSLRSSGRLYEQYF
TRBV6-1	.	.	TRBJ2-7	TGTGCCAGCAGTGGATTCTACGAGCAGTACTTC	CASSGFYEQYF
TRBV4-3	.	.	TRBJ2-5	TGCGCCAGCAGCCAAGACCCCAGGGAGACCCAGTACTTC	CASSQDPRETQYF
TRBV4-2	.	once	TRBJ2-3	TGTGCCAGCAGCCAATTTGGTCGAGGACAGAGAACAGATACGCAGTATTTT	CASSQFGRGQRTDTQYF
TRBV28	TRBD2	.	TRBJ2-7	TGTGCCAGCAGCCCGGGACTAGCGGGAGGATTACTTTACGAGCAGTACTTC	CASSPGLAGGLLYEQYF
TRBV7-9	TRBD1	.	TRBJ1-4	TGTGCCAGCAGCGCTGGGACAGTATATGAAAAACTGTTTTTT	CASSAGTVYEKLFF
TRBV15	TRBD1	.	TRBJ1-4	TGTGCCACCAGCCCGGACAGGCAGGAGAATGAAAAACTGTTTTTT	CATSPDRQENEKLFF
TRBV4-2	TRBD2	.	TRBJ2-7	TGTGCCAGCAGCCAAGGGAGCGCGGGAGGGCCCTACGAGCAGTACTTC	CASSQGSAGGPYEQYF
TRBV5-1	.	.	TRBJ1-1	TGCGCCAGCAGCTTGGTGTCAGGGTCACACACTGAAGCTTTCTTT	CASSLVSGSHTEAFF
TRBV14	.	.	TRBJ2-7	TGTGCCAGCAGTCGAAACTATGGGGGCGCTGAGGTCCACGAGCAGTACTTC	CASSRNYGGAEVHEQYF
TRBV29-1	TRBD1	.	TRBJ2-7	TGCAGCGTTACCCGGACAGGGTGGGAGCAGTACTTC	CSVTRTGWEQYF
TRBV7-9	.	.	TRBJ2-1	TGTGCCAGCACAAGGTCGACACTAAATGAGCAGTTCTTC	CASTRSTLNEQFF
TRBV6-5	.	.	TRBJ2-1	TGTGCCAGCAGTTACTTTATAGCCAGTTCCCACAATGAGCAGTTCTTC	CASSYFIASSHNEQFF
TRBV4-1	TRBD2	.	TRBJ2-7	TGCGCCAGCAGCCAACGGACTAGCGGGGCGGACGAGCAGTACTTC	CASSQRTSGADEQYF
TRBV18	.	.	TRBJ1-1	TGTGCCAGCTCACCCACCTTGAACGGGGAAGCTTTCTTT	CASSPTLNGEAFF
TRBV28	.	.	TRBJ2-2	TGTGCCAGCCGGGGGCGGGAGTGGAACACCGGGGAGCTGTTTTTT	CASRGREWNTGELFF
TRBV5-1	.	.	TRBJ1-1	TGCGCCAGCAGCCTCCTTACCGGGACGGTGAACACTGAAGCTTTCTTT	CASSLLTGTVNTEAFF
TRBV10-1	TRBD2	.	TRBJ2-7	TGCGCCAGCAGTGAACTAGCGGGAGGCGACCGGTTACCGTACTTC	CASSELAGGDRLPYF
TRBV21-1	.	.	TRBJ2-1	TGTGCCAGCAGCAAAGGGGACAGGGGCCGGAGGGACCTTTGGGGTGAGCAGTTCTTC	CASSKGDRGRRDLWGEQFF
TRBV15	.	.	TRBJ2-1	TGTGCCACCAGCAGGGCATCAGACAGGTCCTACAATGAGCAGTTCTTC	CATSRASDRSYNEQFF
TRBV19	TRBD1	.	TRBJ1-4	TGTGCCAGCAACAGGGGGCGGGATGAAAAACTGTTTTTT	CASNRGRDEKLFF
TRBV23-1	.	.	TRBJ1-2	TGCGCCAGCAGTCACCAGGGCTCTAACTATGGCTACACCTTC	CASSHQGSNYGYTF
TRBV6-5	.	.	TRBJ1-3	TGTGCCAGCCATACTACTGGAAACACCATATATTTT	CASHTTGNTIYF
TRBV7-7	.	.	TRBJ2-2	TGTGCCAGCAGCTTAGAACTGACCCCAAACACCGGGGAGCTGTTTTTT	CASSLELTPNTGELFF
TRBV2	TRBD2	.	TRBJ2-7	TGTGCCAGCAGTGTTTTACTAGCGTCCTACGAGCAGTACTTC	CASSVLLASYEQYF
TRBV5-4	TRBD2	once	TRBJ2-7	TGTGCCAGCAGCCCCGGGGCAGTAGCGGGGGACGACGAGCAGTACTTC	CASSPGAVAGDDEQYF
TRBV27	.	.	TRBJ2-2	TGTGCCAGCAGTTTCCGGGCGGGACCCCCCGGGGAGCTGTTTTTT	CASSFRAGPPGELFF
TRBV4-3	TRBD2	.	TRBJ2-7	TGCGCCAGCAGCCAAGGGAACATAGCGGGAGGATCCTACGAGCAGTACTTC	CASSQGNIAGGSYEQYF
TRBV6-6	.	.	TRBJ1-2	TGTGCCAGCAGTTTACTCGATCGGGCGTTGGGCTACACCTTC	CASSLLDRALGYTF
TRBV7-9	.	once	TRBJ1-3	TGTGCCAGCAGCTTAGCGGAAGGGGCTGGAAACACCATATATTTT	CASSLAEGAGNTIYF
TRBV27	.	.	TRBJ2-4	TGTGCCAGCGGTAGGGGGACGCTAGCCAAAAACATTCAGTACTTC	CASGRGTLAKNIQYF
TRBV4-3	.	once	TRBJ2-3	TGCGCCAGCAGCCGCCGGCAGGGGACAGATACGCAGTATTTT	CASSRRQGTDTQYF
TRBV5-4	TRBD1	.	TRBJ2-5	TGTGCCAGCAGCTCGCTAGGGGACAGGGAAGTGGAGACCCAGTACTTC	CASSSLGDREVETQYF
TRBV5-1	TRBD1	.	TRBJ2-1	TGCGCCAGCAGCTGGACAGGCCAGGGTGGGAATGAGCAGTTCTTC	CASSWTGQGGNEQFF
TRBV6-6	.	.	TRBJ2-1	TGTGCCAGCAGGCCCCAGGCGAGCTCCTACAATGAGCAGTTCTTC	CASRPQASSYNEQFF
TRBV7-2	TRBD2	.	TRBJ2-1	TGTGCCAGCAGCCTTTTAGGCGGGAGAAAAGGAAATGAGCAGTTCTTC	CASSLLGGRKGNEQFF
TRBV11-2	TRBD2	.	TRBJ2-2	TGTGCCAGCAGCTTCGGGACTAGCAAAACCGGGGAGCTGTTTTTT	CASSFGTSKTGELFF
TRBV5-1	TRBD1	.	TRBJ2-5	TGCGCCAGCAGCTTGCGGGGACAGGGAGAGACCCAGTACTTC	CASSLRGQGETQYF
TRBV27	TRBD2	.	TRBJ2-7	TGTGCCAGCACAACCAGACCTAGCGGGAGGGTTGGCGAGCAGTACTTC	CASTTRPSGRVGEQYF
TRBV11-2	TRBD1	.	TRBJ2-1	TGTGCCAGCAGCCTACTCCCGGGACAGGGGGCTTCGAATGAGCAGTTCTTC	CASSLLPGQGASNEQFF
TRBV11-3	TRBD1	.	TRBJ2-2	TGTGCCAGCAGCCCATGGGCCCCACAGGGGGGCGGTAGCACCGGGGAGCTGTTTTTT	CASSPWAPQGGGSTGELFF
TRBV28	.	.	TRBJ1-5	TGTGCCAGCAGTTTATATAATCAGCCCCAGCATTTT	CASSLYNQPQHF
TRBV6-6	.	once	TRBJ1-3	TGTGCCAGCAGTTACGGACGGAGCTCTGGAAACACCATATATTTT	CASSYGRSSGNTIYF
TRBV28	.	few	TRBJ1-2	TGTGCCAGCGGATATGGCTACACCTTC	CASGYGYTF
TRBV18	TRBD1	.	TRBJ2-7	TGTGCCAGCTCACCGGGACAGGGAAACGAGCAGTACTTC	CASSPGQGNEQYF
TRBV7-2	.	.	TRBJ2-5	TGTGCCAGCAGCCGCAGGTCTTGGGGTCAAGAGACCCAGTACTTC	CASSRRSWGQETQYF
TRBV6-6	TRBD1	.	TRBJ2-7	TGTGCCAGCAATGGGGACAGTCTATCCGGGCAGTACTTC	CASNGDSLSGQYF
TRBV27	TRBD1	.	TRBJ2-4	TGTGCCAGCAGTCCCCCCCGGACAGGGGCAAAAAACATTCAGTACTTC	CASSPPRTGAKNIQYF
TRBV5-4	TRBD2	.	TRBJ2-3	TGTGCCAGCAGCCCGACTAGCGGGAGCCCAGATACGCAGTATTTT	CASSPTSGSPDTQYF
TRBV7-2	.	.	TRBJ1-2	TGTGCCAGCAGCCCAATGGGGTGGGGGGATGGTGGCTACACCTTC	CASSPMGWGDGGYTF